This T cell receptor (beta chain) was obtained from a study of T cell responses to AZD1222 COVID-19 vaccine. The wider study: Doses given second, at about 4 or about 12 weeks, were pooled. Overall study results and limits: Spike-specific TCRs gained breadth and depth after people received two AZD1222 doses. Repertoires in all cases were sampled only once the peak T cell response had passed. Seropositive at baseline were only a handful of AZD1222 recipients.

Here immunoSEQ multiplex PCR was the method, and the copy in TCRdb shows in-frame clones only, minus some. Of 150,000 to 200,000 clones detected, about 89% appear once; the ten largest clones hold 1.6%. In the case of this clone: Antigen: not known.

Trimming took 0 bases from V and 2 from J, leaving 11 bases between them. Looked up from germline, CDR1 is SGHVS and CDR2 is FQNEAQ. This CDR3 region has 15 residues. The source material was peripheral blood, sampled on day 0 of AZD1222 vaccination. The V call is TRBV7-8, the J call TRBJ2-7; tentatively, D is TRBD1 (5 bases). This TCR was sampled from an adult in good health. CDR3 region: CASSLAKGSTYEQYF. The DNA of the CDR3 is TGTGCCAGCAGCTTAGCAAAGGGGTCGACCTACGAGCAGTACTTC. Together with reference TRBV7-8 and TRBJ2-7, the CDR3 gives the full variable domain: GAGVSQSPRYKVAKRGQDVALRCDPISGHVSLFWYQQALGQGPEFLTYFQNEAQLDKSGLPSDRFFAERPEGSVSTLKIQRTQQEDSAVYLCASSLAKGSTYEQYFGPGTRLTVT.